This section outlines one TCR beta chain sequence together with its context. Only in-frame clones appear in the TCRdb table, and some are missing; sequencing was by immunoSEQ multiplex PCR. The profile shows about 40,000 clones, around 90% of them singletons. The data are from a study of T cell changes during pregnancy in multiple sclerosis. J gave up 1 base and V 2 bases, and 2 bases lay outside the gene matches. The CDR3 has 15 residues. Germline CDR1 SGHAT, CDR2 FQNNGV. Material: CD4+ T cells from peripheral blood mononuclear cells, obtained in the third trimester of pregnancy. The TCR comes from a female donor with multiple sclerosis, enrolled in a pregnancy study. The rearrangement links TRBV11-2 to TRBJ2-1; 7 nucleotides match TRBD2. The DNA for the CDR3 is TGTGCCAGCAGCTTAATAGCGGGTTCCTACAATGAGCAGTTCTTC. Its translation is CASSLIAGSYNEQFF.